These 26 T cell receptor beta chains originate from one sample sequenced in a study of T cell responses to AZD1222 COVID-19 vaccine. The protocol was immunoSEQ multiplex PCR, while the TCRdb copy is restricted to in-frame clones and leaves out a portion. The sample holds 65,000 to 85,000 clones, roughly 88% seen once. The material was peripheral blood, obtained 28 days after the second AZD1222 dose. The receptors come from an adult who received the AZD1222 COVID-19 vaccine.

The chain couples TRBV19 to TRBJ1-1; a possible D gene is TRBD1 (5 bases). CDR3 length: 16 residues. The V gene's germline CDR1 is LNHDA and CDR2 SQIVND (reference sequence). Trimming removed 3 bases at V and 2 bases at J, with 16 bases between. CDR3 residues: CASSIQARQGNTEAFF. CDR3 nucleotide sequence: TGTGCCAGTAGTATTCAGGCGAGGCAGGGCAACACTGAAGCTTTCTTT.

The genes are TRBV7-9 and TRBJ1-1; D uncertain. V gave up 1 base and J gave up 11 bases, with 14 bases separating them. CDR1 SEHNR and CDR2 FQNEAQ come from the germline V gene (reference sequence). This CDR3 contains 13 residues. CDR3 sequence: CASSLGQAEAAFF. The DNA of the CDR3 is TGTGCCAGCAGCTTAGGCCAGGCGGAGGCGGCTTTCTTT.

The chain combines TRBV2 with TRBJ2-4; 13 bases are a match to TRBD2. The CDR3 is made up of 17 amino acids. Germline assignment: CDR1 SNHLY and CDR2 FYNNEI. Trimming removed 7 bases from V and 0 bases from J; junction bases left unmatched: 6. The CDR3, as DNA: TGTGCCAGCAACGGACTAGCGGGGGCACTAGCCAAAAACATTCAGTACTTC. Translated, it gives CASNGLAGALAKNIQYF.

V and J are TRBV11-3 and TRBJ1-2; possible D gene TRBD1, 6 bases. Trimming removed 4 bases at V and 4 bases at J, with 16 bases between. Germline CDR1 is SGHNT and CDR2 is YENEEA. The CDR3 loop spans 15 amino acids. CDR3 DNA sequence: TGTGCCAGCAGCTCCGGGTGGACAGCGCTCTATGGCTACACCTTC. This sequence encodes CASSSGWTALYGYTF.

This chain links TRBV6-5 with TRBJ1-2; no definite D call. Germline V gene sequence: CDR1 MNHEY, CDR2 SVGAGI. CDR3 length equals 13 residues. Trimming took off 7 bases at V and 4 bases at J, with 13 bases between the two ends. This CDR3 is CASTEGYFYGYTF. The CDR3 bases are TGTGCCAGCACCGAAGGGTATTTCTATGGCTACACCTTC.

In this sample, this clone turned up once. This chain links TRBV14 with TRBJ1-4; D gene unclear. Germline V gives CDR1 SGHDN, CDR2 FVKESK. The CDR3 runs to 15 residues. The V end was cut by 1 base, the J end by 0 bases, with 6 bases between. The CDR3 sequence: CASSQGAATNEKLFF. The CDR3 DNA reads as TGTGCCAGCAGCCAAGGAGCTGCAACTAATGAAAAACTGTTTTTT.

The table lists this clone with a few counts. The chain has TRBV7-2 and TRBJ2-3, with a tentative D call TRBD2 (7 bases). Trimming took 5 bases from V and 0 from J, leaving 21 bases between them. CDR3 size: 18 residues. Germline CDR1 and CDR2: SGHTA and FQGNSA. CDR3 coding DNA: TGTGCCAGCAGCCCGACCGGGGGGCTGCTACGGAGCACAGATACGCAGTATTTT. Translated: CASSPTGGLLRSTDTQYF.

In this sample, this clone is large. V and J are TRBV4-1 and TRBJ2-7; D is undetermined. The ends were cut back, 0 bases at V and 3 bases at J, with 12 bases in the middle. The CDR3 loop spans 15 amino acids. CDR1 and CDR2 from the germline V gene are MGHRA and YSYEKL. CDR3 bases: TGCGCCAGCAGCCAAGATTGGGCAGGCGTCTACGAGCAGTACTTC. Translating it yields CASSQDWAGVYEQYF.

The V call is TRBV27, the J call TRBJ1-2; TRBD1 matches 10 bases. Trimming cost V 5 bases and J 4 bases; bases outside gene matches: 7. Germline assignment: CDR1 MNHEY and CDR2 SMNVEV (reference sequence). The CDR3 consists of 15 residues. The CDR3 loop reads CASSQGQGRFYGYTF. The CDR3 DNA follows: TGTGCCAGCAGTCAGGGACAGGGGCGGTTCTATGGCTACACCTTC.

The V and J genes are TRBV29-1 and TRBJ1-1; no firm D call. Trimming shortened V by 3 bases and J by 4 bases, and 6 bases separated the two germline ends. This CDR3 comprises 11 residues. The germline V gene encodes CDR1 SQVTM and CDR2 ANQGSEA. CDR3: CSVEHSTEAFF. The CDR3 DNA follows: TGCAGCGTTGAGCACAGCACTGAAGCTTTCTTT.

The chain links TRBV27 to TRBJ1-1; maybe TRBD1 (5 bases). The CDR3 covers 16 residues. The V end was cut by 0 bases, the J end by 3 bases, with 14 bases between. Germline-derived CDR1 and CDR2 are MNHEY and SMNVEV (reference sequence). CDR3 sequence reads: CASSLSGTRRDTEAFF. CDR3 sequence (DNA): TGTGCCAGCAGTTTATCTGGGACCCGAAGGGACACTGAAGCTTTCTTT.

The gene calls are TRBV5-1 and TRBJ1-6; D may be TRBD1 (5 bases). The CDR3 has 18 amino acids. CDR1 and CDR2 from the germline V gene are SGHRS and YFSETQ. V was trimmed by 1 base and J by 1 base, leaving 15 bases between them. CDR3 sequence reads: CASSLRRDSMSYNSPLHF. In nucleotides, the CDR3 is TGCGCCAGCAGCTTGCGCCGGGACTCAATGTCCTATAATTCACCCCTCCACTTT.

The rearrangement links TRBV4-2 to TRBJ2-7; 7 bases match TRBD2. The length of the CDR3 is 16 residues. CDR1 is LGHNA and CDR2 is YNFKEQ in the germline V gene. The V segment lost 0 bases and the J segment 2 bases; nucleotides outside the gene matches: 7. In DNA, the CDR3 is TGTGCCAGCAGCCAAGAGTGGGGGGGGAGAGCCTACGAGCAGTACTTC. This translates into CASSQEWGGRAYEQYF.

V usage is TRBV27 and J usage is TRBJ2-3; 10 positions match TRBD2. Germline V lookup: CDR1 MNHEY, CDR2 SMNVEV (reference sequence). This CDR3 comprises 13 residues. V lost 11 bases and J lost 3; bases outside the gene matches: 5. CDR3 nucleotide sequence: TGTGCCGTCGGGACTAGCGATACAGATACGCAGTATTTT. Its translation: CAVGTSDTDTQYF.

The chain joins TRBV3-1 (or the pseudogene TRBV3-2) to TRBJ1-5, with D perhaps matching TRBD1 (5 bases). Germline V CDR1 and CDR2: LGHDT, YNNKEL (reference sequence). V lost 3 bases, J lost 0 bases, and 9 bases lay in between. CDR3 length: 15 residues. The CDR3 here is CASSQGRVSNQPQHF. In DNA, the CDR3 is TGTGCCAGCAGCCAGGGACGGGTTAGCAATCAGCCCCAGCATTTT.

This chain connects TRBV6-5 to TRBJ2-5, with 8 positions matching TRBD1. The CDR3 totals 14 residues. Germline CDR1 MNHEY, CDR2 SVGAGI. J was trimmed by 2 bases and V by 6 bases; bases with no gene match: 5. CDR3 sequence (DNA): TGTGCCAGCAGCCTACAGGGGGATCAAGAGACCCAGTACTTC. It is translated as CASSLQGDQETQYF.

V and J are TRBV27 and TRBJ1-3; possible D gene TRBD1, 5 bases. The V gene's germline CDR1 is MNHEY and CDR2 SMNVEV (reference sequence). This CDR3 is built from 17 residues. V was shortened by 5 bases and J by 1 base, with 18 bases between the two germline ends. DNA of the CDR3: TGTGCCAGCAGTCCTCCCCCAGGGAGAAGGTCTGGAAACACCATATATTTT. Residues: CASSPPPGRRSGNTIYF.

The rearrangement uses TRBV11-2 and TRBJ1-6, with D hard to call. Trimming pared 5 bases from V and 10 bases from J, leaving 24 bases between. CDR1 is SGHAT, CDR2 FQNNGV, per germline. The CDR3 runs 17 residues. The CDR3 nucleotides are TGTGCCAGCAGCACCCAAAGAGGGCGCCGGGTTAGCTCACCCCTCCACTTT. The encoded protein is CASSTQRGRRVSSPLHF.

This chain links TRBV5-4 with TRBJ1-1; D is ambiguous. V shed 2 bases and J shed 3 bases, with 14 bases lying between them. From germline, CDR1 is SGHNT and CDR2 YYREEE (reference sequence). The CDR3 covers 15 residues. The CDR3 loop is CASSFLNDGYTEAFF. The CDR3 DNA sequence: TGTGCCAGCAGCTTCCTCAATGACGGATACACTGAAGCTTTCTTT.

The V and J genes are TRBV19 and TRBJ1-5, with D maybe TRBD1 (6 bases). CDR1 and CDR2 (germline): LNHDA, SQIVND (reference sequence). CDR3 length equals 13 residues. The V end was cut by 6 bases, the J end by 4 bases, with 10 bases between. The chain's CDR3 is CASSGQINQPQHF. Written as DNA, the CDR3 is TGTGCCAGTAGCGGACAGATAAATCAGCCCCAGCATTTT.

The V gene is TRBV19, the J gene TRBJ2-2; D ambiguous. The CDR3 runs 16 residues. Trimming took 5 bases from V and 2 from J, leaving 15 bases between them. Per germline, CDR1 LNHDA and CDR2 SQIVND (reference sequence). This chain's CDR3 is CASSPKRRINTGELFF. In nucleotides, the CDR3 is TGTGCCAGTAGTCCCAAAAGACGGATTAACACCGGGGAGCTGTTTTTT.

In its sample, this clone was seen once. The rearrangement uses TRBV7-9 and TRBJ1-4; maybe TRBD1 (5 bases). This CDR3 region has 18 residues. Trimming removed 0 bases from V and 0 bases from J, with 14 bases in between. The germline V gene encodes CDR1 SEHNR and CDR2 FQNEAQ (reference sequence). CDR3 in DNA: TGTGCCAGCAGCTTAGCCGAACTCGGACACGCAACTAATGAAAAACTGTTTTTT. Translated, it gives CASSLAELGHATNEKLFF.

CDR3 amino acids: CASSAGPGLEGITEAFF. In DNA, the CDR3 is TGTGCCAGCAGCGCCGGACCGGGCCTCGAGGGGATCACTGAAGCTTTCTTT. The chain recombines TRBV9 with TRBJ1-1, with D possibly being TRBD1 (5 bases). Germline assignment: CDR1 SGDLS and CDR2 YYNGEE. The CDR3 has 17 amino acids. Trimming stripped 3 bases from V and 4 bases from J, with 22 bases between.

The chain has TRBV28 and TRBJ2-7, with D tentatively TRBD1 (5 bases). The V and J ends lost 2 bases and 3 bases respectively, with 8 bases between them. CDR3 length: 13 residues. Germline CDR1 and CDR2: MDHEN and SYDVKM. The chain's CDR3 is CASSLKQVYEQYF. The CDR3 DNA reads as TGTGCCAGCAGTTTAAAACAGGTCTACGAGCAGTACTTC.

The gene calls are TRBV11-3 and TRBJ2-5; possible D gene TRBD1, 5 bases. Germline CDR1 reads SGHNT; CDR2 reads YENEEA. V was clipped by 2 bases and J by 2 bases, with 12 bases between them. The CDR3 totals 15 residues. The CDR3 protein is CASSLKDSPQETQYF. The CDR3 coding sequence is TGTGCCAGCAGCTTAAAAGACAGCCCTCAAGAGACCCAGTACTTC.

This clone showed up just a few times. The V gene is TRBV19, the J gene TRBJ1-1, with D tentatively TRBD1 (6 bases). V lost 5 bases to trimming and J lost 4 bases, with 11 bases between them. The germline V gene has CDR1 LNHDA and CDR2 SQIVND (reference sequence). The CDR3 extends over 13 amino acids. As DNA, the CDR3 is TGTGCCAGTAGTGCGACAGGAAGCACTGAAGCTTTCTTT. Its translation is CASSATGSTEAFF.